The 27 T cell receptor beta chains in this list originate from one sample, sequenced in a study of tumor-infiltrating lymphocytes in localized non-small cell lung cancer. Profiling relied on immunoSEQ multiplex PCR, and the TCRdb table lists in-frame clones only, not all of them. Among roughly 11,000 clones listed, 84% were seen once. Sequenced sample: lung tumor tissue. These receptors originate from a human donor with non-small cell lung cancer.

V gene TRBV4-2 combines with J gene TRBJ1-1; 7 nucleotides align to TRBD1. In germline, CDR1 is LGHNA, CDR2 YNFKEQ. Unmatched junction bases numbered 24, after V lost 4 bases and J lost 1 base. The CDR3 extends over 21 amino acids. CDR3 in DNA: TGTGCCAGCAGCCCGCACCATTCTACAGGGGCGGTCGTTAATACGAACACTGAAGCTTTCTTT. It translates to CASSPHHSTGAVVNTNTEAFF.

The chain uses TRBV28 and TRBJ2-7, with D hard to call. CDR3 length equals 13 residues. V lost 3 bases to trimming and J lost 6 bases, with 12 bases between them. CDR1 and CDR2 (germline): MDHEN, SYDVKM. The CDR3, as DNA: TGTGCCAGCAGTTTCTCTGGGTTGGGCGAGCAGTACTTC. As protein: CASSFSGLGEQYF.

This clone has more than one count but fewer than ten. V is TRBV4-1 and J is TRBJ2-1, with unresolved D. V lost 1 base to trimming and J lost 2 bases, with 9 bases between them. This CDR3 contains 15 residues. Germline CDR1 MGHRA, CDR2 YSYEKL. The CDR3 DNA follows: TGCGCCAGCAGCCAAGTGGGAACTACCTACAATGAGCAGTTCTTC. Translated: CASSQVGTTYNEQFF.

The chain uses TRBV4-2 and TRBJ1-2; D is ambiguous. V gave up 1 base and J gave up 3 bases, with 9 bases separating them. CDR3 length: 14 amino acids. Germline V gives CDR1 LGHNA, CDR2 YNFKEQ. The CDR3 DNA follows: TGTGCCAGCAGCCAAGGTCCGGACCACTATGGCTACACCTTC. This translates into CASSQGPDHYGYTF.

The V and J genes are TRBV15 and TRBJ1-1; 9 bases map to TRBD1. CDR1 is LNHNV and CDR2 is YYDKDF in the germline V gene (reference sequence). With V trimmed by 5 bases and J by 6 bases, 10 bases remained unmatched. The CDR3 is made up of 15 amino acids. CDR3 DNA: TGTGCCACCAGCGTTTCCGGGACAGGGAGAGCTGAAGCTTTCTTT. Its translation: CATSVSGTGRAEAFF.

V usage is TRBV7-2 and J usage is TRBJ2-7; no firm D call. This CDR3 is built from 13 residues. CDR1 and CDR2 from the germline V gene are SGHTA and FQGNSA. Trimming removed 5 bases at V and 4 bases at J, with 12 bases between. The CDR3 sequence: CASSQATGYEQYF. Here the CDR3 DNA reads TGTGCCAGCAGCCAAGCGACCGGTTACGAGCAGTACTTC.

The chain is built from TRBV6-6 and TRBJ2-7; possible D gene TRBD2, 5 bases. The CDR3 sequence is 15 residues long. Trimming took off 4 bases at V and 4 bases at J, with 17 bases between the two ends. The germline CDR1 and CDR2 sequences are MNHNY and SVGAGI (reference sequence). CDR3 sequence reads: CASSSREPSSYEQYF. The CDR3 nucleotides are TGTGCCAGCAGTTCCCGGGAACCCTCCTCGTACGAGCAGTACTTC.

The V gene is TRBV5-4, the J gene TRBJ2-7, with no clear D. Deletions cut 3 bases from V and 4 bases from J, with 14 bases between. The CDR3 consists of 14 residues. Germline assignment: CDR1 SGHNT and CDR2 YYREEE (reference sequence). The CDR3, as DNA: TGTGCCAGCAGCTCACAACCTCAGGATTACGAGCAGTACTTC. The encoded protein is CASSSQPQDYEQYF.

The chain has TRBV14 and TRBJ2-7, with 8 bases aligning to TRBD1. The V gene's germline CDR1 is SGHDN and CDR2 FVKESK. Trimming cost V 4 bases and J 4 bases; bases outside gene matches: 9. The CDR3 loop spans 15 amino acids. CDR3 nucleotide sequence: TGTGCCAGCAGCCCGATTTCCGGGACAGGTTACGAGCAGTACTTC. This translates into CASSPISGTGYEQYF.

V gene TRBV14 combines with J gene TRBJ2-7, with D unclear. The CDR3 extends over 15 amino acids. CDR1 and CDR2 (germline): SGHDN, FVKESK. Trimming removed 0 bases from V and 0 bases from J, with 9 bases in between. The DNA for the CDR3 is TGTGCCAGCAGCCAAGAATCCAGGAGCTCCTACGAGCAGTACTTC. Its translation is CASSQESRSSYEQYF.

V is TRBV10-3 and J is TRBJ2-3; 7 bases are shared with TRBD2. The V gene end was trimmed by 7 bases and the J gene end by 0 bases; junction bases not matched to a gene: 7. The length of the CDR3 is 15 residues. Germline CDR1 is ENHRY and CDR2 is SYGVKD. This CDR3 is CAINFGTTSTDTQYF. Written as DNA, the CDR3 is TGTGCCATCAATTTCGGGACTACTAGCACAGATACGCAGTATTTT.

The chain has TRBV5-1 and TRBJ1-2; D is perhaps TRBD1 (5 bases). The CDR3 has 15 residues. Per germline, CDR1 SGHRS and CDR2 YFSETQ. V shed 4 bases and J shed 8 bases, with 21 bases lying between them. CDR3 DNA sequence: TGCGCCAGCAGCCCCCTCCGGGACGGGCCTGGGGGCTACACCTTC. This translates into CASSPLRDGPGGYTF.

The chain combines TRBV21-1 with TRBJ2-6. TRBV21-1 is noted as a pseudogene. The CDR3 sequence is 17 residues long. Written as DNA, the CDR3 is TGTGCCAGCAGTGGCTCGCTACAACAAAGTCGGGCCAACGTCCTGACTTTC. Translating gives CASSGSLQQSRANVLTF.

CDR3 loop: CASRDSGFSYNEQFF. The CDR3 DNA reads TGTGCCAGCAGAGATAGCGGGTTCTCCTACAATGAGCAGTTCTTC. The J gene is TRBJ2-1, the V gene TRBV28; 7 nucleotides line up with TRBD2. This CDR3 is built from 15 residues. J gave up 0 bases and V 6 bases, and 5 bases lay outside the gene matches. Germline lookup yields CDR1 MDHEN and CDR2 SYDVKM.

The chain is built from TRBV7-8 and TRBJ1-4; the match to TRBD1 covers 7 bases. V trimming: 3 bases; J trimming: 2 bases; junction bases outside the gene matches: 9. The length of the CDR3 is 17 residues. Germline-derived CDR1 and CDR2 are SGHVS and FQNEAQ. The CDR3 spells CASSLRDSRATNEKLFF. In nucleotides, the CDR3 is TGTGCCAGCAGCTTGAGGGACAGCAGGGCCACTAATGAAAAACTGTTTTTT.

J is TRBJ1-3 and V is TRBV5-4; 9 bases are shared with TRBD1. Trimming took 5 bases from V and 0 from J; bases not matched to a gene: 9. Germline CDR1 SGHNT, CDR2 YYREEE (reference sequence). CDR3 length: 17 amino acids. The CDR3 here is CASRPTQGADSGNTIYF. The DNA for the CDR3 is TGTGCCAGCAGGCCGACACAGGGGGCGGACTCTGGAAACACCATATATTTT.

This clone came up once. The V and J genes are TRBV28 and TRBJ1-2; D gene unclear. V was shortened by 6 bases and J by 7 bases, with 18 bases between the two germline ends. This CDR3 contains 14 residues. Looked up from germline, CDR1 is MDHEN and CDR2 is SYDVKM. In DNA form, the CDR3 reads TGTGCCAGCAGCCTGGACGGGCCGAGGGTTGGCTACACCTTC. Translated, it gives CASSLDGPRVGYTF.

J is TRBJ1-2 and V is TRBV27; unclear D gene. The CDR3 is 15 residues long. V was shortened by 4 bases and J by 1 base, with 13 bases between the two germline ends. The germline gives CDR1 MNHEY, CDR2 SMNVEV (reference sequence). CDR3 sequence (DNA): TGTGCCAGCAGTTCCTCCGGGATACTTAACTATGGCTACACCTTC. Amino acids: CASSSSGILNYGYTF.

J is TRBJ2-2 and V is TRBV27, with a tentative D call TRBD2 (6 bases). The V gene lost 5 bases and the J gene lost 1 base, with 8 bases spanning the gap. Per germline, CDR1 MNHEY and CDR2 SMNVEV (reference sequence). The length of the CDR3 is 14 residues. The CDR3 sequence: CASSPGRNTGELFF. The CDR3 DNA sequence: TGTGCCAGCAGTCCCGGGAGGAACACCGGGGAGCTGTTTTTT.

The gene calls are TRBV5-1 and TRBJ2-7; 11 bases agree with TRBD2. This CDR3 is 16 amino acids long. The germline V gene has CDR1 SGHRS and CDR2 YFSETQ. V shed 3 bases, J shed 4 bases, and the junction held 9 bases outside the gene matches. The CDR3 nucleotides read TGCGCCAGCAGCTATAGCGGGGGGGGGCTTGCTTACGAGCAGTACTTC. Protein product: CASSYSGGGLAYEQYF.

This chain uses TRBV27 with TRBJ2-5, with TRBD2 as a possible D gene (7 bases). Trimming stripped 1 base from V and 0 bases from J, with 21 bases between. The CDR3 runs 19 residues. Germline assignment: CDR1 MNHEY and CDR2 SMNVEV (reference sequence). The CDR3 region has the DNA TGTGCCAGCAGTTTATTCTCGGGGGGCGCGACCCTCCACCAAGAGACCCAGTACTTC. Residues: CASSLFSGGATLHQETQYF.

The CDR3 DNA is TGTGCCAGCAGTGTCCTACAGGGCGGGTCTGGCGGTGGCTACACCTTC. Its protein is CASSVLQGGSGGGYTF. The genes are TRBV2 and TRBJ1-2, with a weak D call TRBD1 (6 bases). The V and J ends lost 4 bases and 7 bases respectively, with 22 bases between them. The CDR3 is made up of 16 amino acids. Germline loops: CDR1 SNHLY, CDR2 FYNNEI.

This clone was counted only a few times. The chain has TRBV5-6 and TRBJ1-4; D perhaps matches TRBD1 (5 bases). Trimming removed 0 bases at V and 7 bases at J, with 7 bases between. This CDR3 spans 13 amino acids. Germline lookup yields CDR1 SGHDT and CDR2 YYEEEE. The CDR3 sequence: CASSLAGPEKLFF. The CDR3 DNA reads TGTGCCAGCAGCTTGGCAGGGCCTGAAAAACTGTTTTTT.

This chain uses TRBV29-1 with TRBJ2-1, with D maybe TRBD2 (5 bases). The CDR3 has 11 amino acids. V was cut by 4 bases and J by 6 bases, with 7 bases left in between. Germline CDR1 is SQVTM and CDR2 is ANQGSEA. The CDR3 sequence: CSVGRGNEQFF. CDR3 nucleotides: TGCAGCGTTGGACGGGGCAATGAGCAGTTCTTC.

CDR3 bases: TGTGCCAGCAGCTTTCCCAACTCCTACGAGCAGTACTTC. Translating gives CASSFPNSYEQYF. This sequence joins TRBV7-8 and TRBJ2-7; D not resolved. With 3 bases removed from V and 0 bases from J, the gap between germline ends came to 6 bases. Germline V gene lookup returns CDR1 SGHVS and CDR2 FQNEAQ. This CDR3 spans 13 amino acids.

This clone was detected once. This sequence joins TRBV27 and TRBJ2-5; no firm D call. CDR3 length equals 12 residues. V was shortened by 0 bases and J by 4 bases, with 3 bases between the two germline ends. The germline CDR1 and CDR2 sequences are MNHEY and SMNVEV (reference sequence). The CDR3: CASSLSGETQYF. In DNA form, the CDR3 reads TGTGCCAGCAGTTTATCTGGAGAGACCCAGTACTTC.

The chain carries TRBV29-1 and TRBJ2-3, with 14 bases lining up with TRBD2. Looked up from germline, CDR1 is SQVTM and CDR2 is ANQGSEA. Germline trimming cut 5 bases from V and 6 bases from J; bases unmatched to any gene: 16. This CDR3 is built from 18 residues. CDR3 sequence: CSVLRFGLAGGRKDTQYF. The DNA for the CDR3 is TGCAGCGTTCTTCGATTCGGACTAGCGGGGGGCCGGAAGGATACGCAGTATTTT.